Below, 16 T cell receptor beta chains from the same sample are listed, as sequenced in a study of shared clonotypes between healthy human individuals. The assay was immunoSEQ multiplex PCR, and TCRdb's table has in-frame clones only and misses some. The data contain 2.3 million or so clones, approximately 93% of them singletons. Sequencing used naive CD4+ T cells from PBMCs. Sample subset: CD45RA+ positively selected. All receptors come from a man between 18 and 29 years old in good health. Some clones in this sample may be carry-over from other donors' samples.

This chain connects TRBV4-1 to TRBJ2-5, with D perhaps given as TRBD1 or TRBD2 (5 bases each). CDR1 is MGHRA, CDR2 YSYEKL, per germline. This CDR3 comprises 13 residues. The ends were cut back, 4 bases at V and 5 bases at J, with 11 bases in the middle. CDR3 nucleotides: TGCGCCAGCAGCCTGACAGCGGCGGAGACCCAGTACTTC. Its translation: CASSLTAAETQYF.

The rearrangement uses TRBV19 and TRBJ1-3, with TRBD1 as a possible D gene (6 bases). The CDR3 runs 13 residues. From germline, CDR1 is LNHDA and CDR2 SQIVND (reference sequence). Between the trimmed V and J ends, which lost 7 bases and 4 bases, there was a span of 11 bases. CDR3 coding DNA: TGTGCCAGTACCCGGACAGTCGGAAACACCATATATTTT. It translates to CASTRTVGNTIYF.

J is TRBJ2-3 and V is TRBV20-1, with a weak D call TRBD1 (5 bases). The CDR3 loop spans 10 amino acids. CDR1 DFQATT and CDR2 SNEGSKA come from the germline V gene (reference sequence). CDR3 residues: CSRGTDTQYF. As DNA, the CDR3 is TGCAGCAGGGGCACAGATACGCAGTATTTT.

Turning to this clone: Other DNA sequences of this sample code for an identical CDR3. The J gene is TRBJ2-1, the V gene TRBV7-3, with unresolved D. The V end lost 2 bases, the J end lost 6 bases, and 8 bases lay between the germline ends. The CDR3 sequence is 13 residues long. Germline values: CDR1 SGHTA, CDR2 FQGTGA. The CDR3 loop reads CASSLGGSNEQFF. CDR3 nucleotides: TGTGCCAGCAGCTTAGGTGGCAGCAATGAGCAGTTCTTC.

J is TRBJ2-2 and V is TRBV28, with 8 bases fitting TRBD1. CDR1 and CDR2 from the germline V gene are MDHEN and SYDVKM. With V trimmed by 6 bases and J by 6 bases, 6 bases remained unmatched. This CDR3 is built from 14 residues. The CDR3 DNA is TGTGCCAGCAGAAGCAGGACAGGGCCCGGGGAGCTGTTTTTT. This translates into CASRSRTGPGELFF.

The CDR3: CASSGGFVSYEQYF. CDR3 bases: TGCGCCAGCAGCGGGGGGTTCGTCTCCTACGAGCAGTACTTC. This chain links TRBV5-1 with TRBJ2-7; a weak D match, TRBD2 (6 bases). The germline CDR1 and CDR2 sequences are SGHRS and YFSETQ. The CDR3 contains 14 residues. With 4 bases removed from V and 0 bases from J, the gap between germline ends came to 11 bases.

The chain links TRBV30 to TRBJ1-3, with a weak D call TRBD1 (6 bases). Germline V lookup: CDR1 GTSNPN, CDR2 SVGIG (reference sequence). The length of the CDR3 is 15 residues. Trimming left V 2 bases short and J 1 base short, with 12 bases between. The chain's CDR3 is CAWSQGGLSGNTIYF. For the CDR3, the DNA is TGTGCCTGGAGTCAAGGGGGACTATCTGGAAACACCATATATTTT.

Of note for this clone: The same CDR3 is also encoded by other DNA sequences in this sample. The chain combines TRBV28 with TRBJ1-2, with D possibly matching TRBD1 (5 bases). The V end lost 1 base, the J end lost 4 bases, and 10 bases lay between the germline ends. This CDR3 is built from 14 residues. Germline V lookup: CDR1 MDHEN, CDR2 SYDVKM. CDR3 sequence (DNA): TGTGCCAGCAGTTTATCTGGGGGGTCCTATGGCTACACCTTC. The encoded protein is CASSLSGGSYGYTF.

The V gene is TRBV27, the J gene TRBJ2-2; the match to TRBD1 covers 11 bases. The CDR3 covers 19 residues. The junction had 19 bases not matched to a gene; V was cut back by 7 bases and J by 6 bases. Germline CDR1 reads MNHEY; CDR2 reads SMNVEV (reference sequence). CDR3 sequence (DNA): TGTGCCAGCACTACCGGGACAGGGGGATTAATGTGGGATCCCGGGGAGCTGTTTTTT. Protein: CASTTGTGGLMWDPGELFF.

This clone was seen only a few times. V gene TRBV2 combines with J gene TRBJ2-1; the match to TRBD1 covers 12 bases. The CDR3 extends over 15 amino acids. V was clipped by 5 bases and J by 7 bases; unmatched bases: 6. Germline V gene sequence: CDR1 SNHLY, CDR2 FYNNEI. The CDR3 DNA reads TGTGCCAGCAGTCCAACGGGACAGGGGGCAAATGAGCAGTTCTTC. Amino acid sequence: CASSPTGQGANEQFF.

V is TRBV18 and J is TRBJ2-7; D gene unclear. CDR1 is KGHSH and CDR2 is LQKENI in the germline V gene. Trimming removed 6 bases from V and 3 bases from J, with 9 bases in between. The CDR3 is 12 residues long. DNA of the CDR3: TGTGCCAGCTCTTGGCAGCTCTACGAGCAGTACTTC. It is translated as CASSWQLYEQYF.

The J gene is TRBJ2-5, the V gene TRBV28, with D perhaps being TRBD1 or TRBD2 (5 bases each). The germline V gene has CDR1 MDHEN and CDR2 SYDVKM. V was clipped by 3 bases and J by 5 bases, with 16 bases between them. The CDR3 is made up of 15 amino acids. The CDR3 coding sequence is TGTGCCAGCAGTTTTCGGGACCTCCGAAGGGAGACCCAGTACTTC. It codes for CASSFRDLRRETQYF.

V gene TRBV10-3 combines with J gene TRBJ2-2; TRBD2 aligns across 11 bases. Germline V gene sequence: CDR1 ENHRY, CDR2 SYGVKD. The V segment lost 3 bases and the J segment 7 bases; nucleotides outside the gene matches: 7. The CDR3 consists of 16 residues. DNA of the CDR3: TGTGCCATCAGTGAAATAGCGGGAGGGCCTGTCGGGGAGCTGTTTTTT. It translates to CAISEIAGGPVGELFF.

Written as DNA, the CDR3 is TGTGCCAGTAGTATAGCGGGCGGGAGGGCCCGGGATACGCAGTATTTT. This encodes CASSIAGGRARDTQYF. This sequence joins TRBV19 and TRBJ2-3; 9 bases map to TRBD2. From germline, CDR1 is LNHDA and CDR2 SQIVND (reference sequence). J gave up 6 bases and V 1 base, and 8 bases lay outside the gene matches. The CDR3 is 16 residues long.

This clone was recorded only once. The V and J genes are TRBV28 and TRBJ2-5; D is tentatively TRBD1 or TRBD2 (5 bases each). Germline loops: CDR1 MDHEN, CDR2 SYDVKM. The CDR3 covers 14 residues. V lost 7 bases and J lost 5, with 17 bases in between. The CDR3 spells CASKGTQSRETQYF. CDR3 DNA: TGTGCCAGCAAGGGGACCCAATCTAGGGAGACCCAGTACTTC.

The chain employs TRBV5-8 and TRBJ1-5; D uncertain. This CDR3 is built from 15 residues. V was shortened by 1 base and J by 0 bases, with 8 bases between the two germline ends. Looked up from germline, CDR1 is SGHTS and CDR2 is YDEGEE. The CDR3 reads CASSLRYISNQPQHF. The CDR3 nucleotides are TGTGCCAGCAGCTTGAGGTACATTAGCAATCAGCCCCAGCATTTT.